This TCR beta chain was sequenced during a study of control samples from healthy donors and cancer patients. Assay: immunoSEQ multiplex PCR; the TCRdb copy retains only in-frame clones and omits some. The sample carries about 170,000 clones, 91% recorded once. The germline CDR1 and CDR2 sequences are SGHTS and YDEGEE. The V segment lost 4 bases and the J segment 4 bases; nucleotides outside the gene matches: 4. The CDR3 consists of 15 residues. Sequenced sample: blood. This rearrangement joins TRBV5-8 to TRBJ2-1; 11 bases fit TRBD2. The TCR sequence derives from a woman aged 30 to 39 in good health. The CDR3 DNA follows: TGTGCCAGCAGCGCGGGACTAGCGGTTTACAATGAGCAGTTCTTC. Translating gives CASSAGLAVYNEQFF.